This T cell receptor (beta chain) was documented in a study of cytomegalovirus exposure and HLA in healthy donors. Points from the study as a whole: Fewer N-insertions (relative to the 666-donor mean) were reportedly seen in an Asian-associated ancestry cluster in a later analysis. Later work showed greater clonal expansion in HLA-associated TCR beta chains than in equally common others. Researchers reported from a later analysis that most CMV-associated TCR beta chains appeared HLA-restricted.

Primers: 60 Vbeta forward and 13 Jbeta reverse. Using immunoSEQ multiplex PCR, the repertoire was profiled, and TCRdb retains in-frame clones only, with some absent. Seen here are 170,000 or so clones, approximately 78% observed once, and the top ten hold 13%. The donors, nominally healthy at sampling, likely had unrecorded immune exposures. In germline, CDR1 is ENHRY, CDR2 SYGVKD. This CDR3 is built from 13 residues. V lost 6 bases and J lost 6; bases outside the gene matches: 7. Points on this clone: Antigen: not known.

The source is a woman in her 50s in good health and CMV-seropositive. Material for sequencing was PBMCs. V gene TRBV10-3 combines with J gene TRBJ1-2; 7 nucleotides line up with TRBD1. The CDR3 sequence: CAISPTGPDGYTF. As DNA, the CDR3 is TGTGCCATCAGCCCGACAGGGCCGGATGGCTACACCTTC.